This T cell receptor beta chain comes out of a study of PD-1 blockade in classical Hodgkin lymphoma. Whole-study findings and limits: Individuals who commenced nivolumab within less than 1 year of ASCT were excluded. CD4+ but not CD8+ TCR diversity rose significantly by C4D1.

Sequenced by immunoSEQ multiplex PCR; TCRdb stores in-frame clones only, minus some. The data contain around 60,000 clones, nearly 90% of them seen just once; the ten biggest clones take up over 7.5%. Documented time point: cycle 4 day 1 (C4D1), after more than 5 weeks of nivolumab. Exposure to brentuximab vedotin varied, and each patient had relapsed following autologous stem cell transplantation. Regarding this clone: No antigen is known for it.

Germline assignment: CDR1 SGHRS and CDR2 YFSETQ. V was clipped by 4 bases and J by 4 bases, with 14 bases between them. The CDR3 loop spans 14 amino acids. The chain recombines TRBV5-1 with TRBJ2-5; D is perhaps TRBD1 or TRBD2 (5 bases each). The TCR originated in a human donor with classical Hodgkin lymphoma. This sample comprised peripheral blood mononuclear cells (PBMCs), obtained before the fourth cycle of nivolumab. CDR3 coding DNA: TGCGCCAGCAGCGTGCTGGGGGACGGAGAGACCCAGTACTTC. Protein product: CASSVLGDGETQYF.